This entry is about one T cell receptor (beta chain). Its antigen is not identified. This entry is derived from a study of identical twins. Study-level findings and limits: Models predicted too little out-of-frame TCR alpha sharing in monozygotic twins.

Trimming took 0 bases from V and 0 from J; bases not matched to a gene: 17. CDR1 is SGHRS and CDR2 is YFSETQ in the germline V gene. The CDR3 extends over 22 amino acids. Template switching (which added a universal primer site) was used, and cDNA carried unique molecular identifiers. Each CDR3 protein is one row after TCRdb ran MiXCR on the 5' RACE reads. The data contain approximately 280,000 distinct CDR3 sequences, more than 6.5% of them singletons. These records were also assigned to another study, of yellow fever vaccine responses in identical twins.

The sequenced material came from memory (CD45RO+) T cells sorted from blood. The J gene is TRBJ2-4, the V gene TRBV5-1; 11 bases are shared with TRBD2. The receptor was derived from a young woman in good health. The CDR3 region is CASSLGSWTGTSGWIAKNIQYF. The CDR3 DNA reads as TGCGCCAGCAGCTTGGGTTCGTGGACCGGGACTAGCGGATGGATAGCCAAAAACATTCAGTACTTC. The whole variable domain, remainder taken from reference TRBV5-1 and TRBJ2-4, is KAGVTQTPRYLIKTRGQQVTLSCSPISGHRSVSWYQQTPGQGLQFLFEYFSETQRNKGNFPGRFSGRQFSNSRSEMNVSTLELGDSALYLCASSLGSWTGTSGWIAKNIQYFGAGTRLSVL.